Sequencing of this T cell receptor beta chain was carried out in a study of T cell repertoires in cytomegalovirus infection. The overall study: CMV epitopes, recently identified HLA-C-restricted and well-studied HLA-B-restricted, were used.

This clonotype has just a few counts. The antigen is not known. V was cut by 8 bases and J by 4 bases, with 20 bases left in between. Germline loops: CDR1 MNHEY, CDR2 SVGAGI. CDR3 size: 15 residues. TCRdb itself ran the reads through MiXCR, one entry per CDR3 protein. The sample lists approximately 70,000 distinct CDR3 sequences, approximately 20% occurring once. Whole-study results and caveats: The ex vivo response was dominated by HLA-C-restricted CMV-specific TCR beta clonotypes.

The chain uses TRBV6-5 and TRBJ1-1; D call uncertain. Source: CD8+ T cells from cultured PBMCs, taken from culture after CMV antigen stimulation. This receptor was taken from a human donor in good health (CMV status not recorded). Some clones in this sample may be carry-over from other donors' samples. CDR3: CASRTLLTGSTEAFF. The CDR3 DNA reads as TGTGCCAGCCGGACCCTACTGACGGGAAGCACTGAAGCTTTCTTT.